This TCR beta chain was captured in a study of T cells after yellow fever vaccination. Background on the study: Preparing low-cell-number fractions relied on SMART-Seq v4 Ultra Low Input.

A word on this clonotype: As yet, its antigen is unknown.

J was trimmed by 4 bases and V by 1 base; bases with no gene match: 3. The germline V gene has CDR1 KGHSH and CDR2 LQKENI. The CDR3 spans 17 residues. TCRdb reprocessed the 5' RACE reads with MiXCR, giving one entry per CDR3 protein. This table has about 350,000 distinct CDR3 sequences, under 15% appearing once. Study results and caveats: Researchers noted that a small share of clonotypes showed up in both CD4 and CD8 compartments. The study re-detected most primary-vaccination clones after the booster (about 95% CD4, around 89% CD8).

The chain joins TRBV18 to TRBJ2-3; 15 positions agree with TRBD2. The source of this sequence is a man aged 18 to 29 who received the YFV17D yellow fever vaccine. This specimen consisted of CD4+ T cells sorted from PBMCs, obtained 15 days after the yellow fever booster vaccination. CDR3 loop: CASSPQGLAGGPDTQYF. The DNA of the CDR3 is TGTGCCAGCTCACCACAGGGACTAGCGGGGGGCCCAGATACGCAGTATTTT. The complete variable domain, with remaining parts taken from reference TRBV18 and TRBJ2-3, reads NAGVMQNPRHLVRRRGQEARLRCSPMKGHSHVYWYRQLPEEGLKFMVYLQKENIIDESGMPKERFSAEFPKEGPSILRIQQVVRGDSAAYFCASSPQGLAGGPDTQYFGPGTRLTVL.